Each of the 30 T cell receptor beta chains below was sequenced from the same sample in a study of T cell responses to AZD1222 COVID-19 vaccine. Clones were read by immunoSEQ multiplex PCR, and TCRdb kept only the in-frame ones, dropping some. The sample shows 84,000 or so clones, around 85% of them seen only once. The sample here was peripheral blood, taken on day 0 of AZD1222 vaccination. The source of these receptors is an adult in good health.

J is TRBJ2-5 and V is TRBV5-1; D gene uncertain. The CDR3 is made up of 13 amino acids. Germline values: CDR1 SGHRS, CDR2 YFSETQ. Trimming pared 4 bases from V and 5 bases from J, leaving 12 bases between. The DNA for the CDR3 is TGCGCCAGCAGCCCGGTGGTCAGGGAGACCCAGTACTTC. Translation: CASSPVVRETQYF.

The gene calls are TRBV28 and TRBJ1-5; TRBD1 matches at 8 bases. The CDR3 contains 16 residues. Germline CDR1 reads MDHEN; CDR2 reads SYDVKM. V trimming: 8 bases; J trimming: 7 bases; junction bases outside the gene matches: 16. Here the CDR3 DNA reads TGTGCCAGCCCCCCCGGCAGGGGGCATTCCTGGCAGCCCCAGCATTTT. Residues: CASPPGRGHSWQPQHF.

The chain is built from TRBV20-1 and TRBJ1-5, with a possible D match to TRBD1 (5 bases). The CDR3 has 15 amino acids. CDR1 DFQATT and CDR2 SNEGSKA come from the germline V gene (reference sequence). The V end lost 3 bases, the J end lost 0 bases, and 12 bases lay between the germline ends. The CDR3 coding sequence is TGCAGTGCTAGTCTCGGGGGATATAGCAATCAGCCCCAGCATTTT. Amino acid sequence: CSASLGGYSNQPQHF.

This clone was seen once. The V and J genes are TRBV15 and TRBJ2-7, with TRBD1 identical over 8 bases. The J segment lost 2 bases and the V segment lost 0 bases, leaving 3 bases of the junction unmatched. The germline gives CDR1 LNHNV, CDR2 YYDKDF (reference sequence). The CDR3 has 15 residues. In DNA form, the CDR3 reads TGTGCCACCAGCAGAGACTTGACAGGGGCCTACGAGCAGTACTTC. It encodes CATSRDLTGAYEQYF.

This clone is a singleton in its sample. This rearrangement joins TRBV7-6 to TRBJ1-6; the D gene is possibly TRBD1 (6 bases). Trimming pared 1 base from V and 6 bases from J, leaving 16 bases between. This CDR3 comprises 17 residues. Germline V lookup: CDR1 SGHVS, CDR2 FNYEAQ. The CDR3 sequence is CASSLEGQGLSNSPLHF. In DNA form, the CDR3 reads TGTGCCAGCAGCTTAGAGGGGCAGGGGCTAAGTAATTCACCCCTCCACTTT.

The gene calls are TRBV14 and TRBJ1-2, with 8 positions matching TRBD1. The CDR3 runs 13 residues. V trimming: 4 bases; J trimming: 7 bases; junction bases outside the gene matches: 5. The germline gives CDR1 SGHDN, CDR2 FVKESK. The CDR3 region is CASSRQGRRGYTF. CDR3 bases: TGTGCCAGCAGCCGACAGGGGCGACGTGGCTACACCTTC. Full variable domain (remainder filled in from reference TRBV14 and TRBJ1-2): EAGVTQFPSHSVIEKGQTVTLRCDPISGHDNLYWYRRVMGKEIKFLLHFVKESKQDESGMPNNRFLAERTGGTYSTLKVQPAELEDSGVYFCASSRQGRRGYTFGSGTRLTVV.

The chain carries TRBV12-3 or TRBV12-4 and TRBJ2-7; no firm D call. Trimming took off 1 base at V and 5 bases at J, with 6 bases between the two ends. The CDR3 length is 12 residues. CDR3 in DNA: TGTGCCAGCAGTTTAGAGGGAAACGAGCAGTACTTC. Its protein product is CASSLEGNEQYF.

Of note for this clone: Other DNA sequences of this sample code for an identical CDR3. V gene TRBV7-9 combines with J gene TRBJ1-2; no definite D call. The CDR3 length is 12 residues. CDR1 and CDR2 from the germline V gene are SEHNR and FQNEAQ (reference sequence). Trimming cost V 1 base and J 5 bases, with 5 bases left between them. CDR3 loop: CASSLEGYGYTF. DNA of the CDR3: TGTGCCAGCAGCTTAGAAGGGTATGGCTACACCTTC.

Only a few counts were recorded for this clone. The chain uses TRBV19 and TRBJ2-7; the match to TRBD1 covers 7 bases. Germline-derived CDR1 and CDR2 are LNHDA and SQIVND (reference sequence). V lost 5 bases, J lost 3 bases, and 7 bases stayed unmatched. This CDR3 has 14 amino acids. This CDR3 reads CASSVGTASYEQYF. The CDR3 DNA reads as TGTGCCAGTAGTGTCGGGACAGCCAGCTACGAGCAGTACTTC.

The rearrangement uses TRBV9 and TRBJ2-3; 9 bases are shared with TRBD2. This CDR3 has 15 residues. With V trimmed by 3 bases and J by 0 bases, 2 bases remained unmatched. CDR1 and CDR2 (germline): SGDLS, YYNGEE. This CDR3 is CASSAAGGSTDTQYF. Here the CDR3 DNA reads TGTGCCAGCAGCGCGGCGGGAGGGAGCACAGATACGCAGTATTTT.

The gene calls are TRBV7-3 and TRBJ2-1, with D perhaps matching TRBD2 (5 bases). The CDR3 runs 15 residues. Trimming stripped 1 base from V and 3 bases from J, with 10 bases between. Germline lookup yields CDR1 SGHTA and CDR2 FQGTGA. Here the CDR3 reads CASSLSGSRYNEQFF. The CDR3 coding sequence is TGTGCCAGCAGCTTAAGTGGGAGTCGCTACAATGAGCAGTTCTTC.

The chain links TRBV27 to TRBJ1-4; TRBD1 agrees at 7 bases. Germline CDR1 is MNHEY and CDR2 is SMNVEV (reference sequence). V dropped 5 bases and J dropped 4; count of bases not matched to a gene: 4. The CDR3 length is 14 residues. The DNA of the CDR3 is TGTGCCAGCAGTCTCGGACAGGTTAATGAAAAACTGTTTTTT. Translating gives CASSLGQVNEKLFF.

CDR3 in amino acids: CASSNIRGQPTYEQYF. CDR3 DNA: TGTGCCAGTAGTAACATACGAGGCCAACCGACCTACGAGCAGTACTTC. This sequence joins TRBV19 and TRBJ2-7; D gene ambiguous. The V gene lost 4 bases and the J gene lost 2 bases, with 18 bases spanning the gap. Looked up from germline, CDR1 is LNHDA and CDR2 is SQIVND (reference sequence). The CDR3 totals 16 residues.

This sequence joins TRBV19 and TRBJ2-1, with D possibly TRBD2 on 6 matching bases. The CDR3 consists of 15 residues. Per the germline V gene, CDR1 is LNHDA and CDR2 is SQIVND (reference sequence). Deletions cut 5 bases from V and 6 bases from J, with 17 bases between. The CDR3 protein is CASSVLASPFNEQFF. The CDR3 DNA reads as TGTGCCAGTAGTGTTCTAGCGTCCCCTTTCAATGAGCAGTTCTTC.

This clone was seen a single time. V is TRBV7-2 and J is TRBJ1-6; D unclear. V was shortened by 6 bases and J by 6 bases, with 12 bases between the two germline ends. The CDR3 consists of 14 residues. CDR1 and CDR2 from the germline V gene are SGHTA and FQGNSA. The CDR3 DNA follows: TGTGCCAGCAGTTCCGACCCTGTTAATTCACCCCTCCACTTT. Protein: CASSSDPVNSPLHF.

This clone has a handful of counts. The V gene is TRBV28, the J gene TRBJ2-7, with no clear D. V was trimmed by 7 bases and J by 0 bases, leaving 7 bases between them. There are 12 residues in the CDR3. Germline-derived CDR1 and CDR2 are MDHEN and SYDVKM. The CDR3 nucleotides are TGTGCCAGCATTAGTGGCTCCTACGAGCAGTACTTC. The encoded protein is CASISGSYEQYF.

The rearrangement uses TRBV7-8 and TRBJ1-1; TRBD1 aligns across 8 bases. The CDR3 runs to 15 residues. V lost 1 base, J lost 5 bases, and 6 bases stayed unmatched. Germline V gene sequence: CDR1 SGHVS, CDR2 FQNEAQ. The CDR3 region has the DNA TGTGCCAGCAGCTTAGGGCCAGGGGGCTATACTGAAGCTTTCTTT. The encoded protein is CASSLGPGGYTEAFF.

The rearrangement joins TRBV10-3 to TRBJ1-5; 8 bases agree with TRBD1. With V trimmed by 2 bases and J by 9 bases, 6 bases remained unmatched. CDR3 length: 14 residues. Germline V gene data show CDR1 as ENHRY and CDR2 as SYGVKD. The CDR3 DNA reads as TGTGCCATCAGTGAGGGGACAGGACCACGGCCCCAGCATTTT. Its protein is CAISEGTGPRPQHF.

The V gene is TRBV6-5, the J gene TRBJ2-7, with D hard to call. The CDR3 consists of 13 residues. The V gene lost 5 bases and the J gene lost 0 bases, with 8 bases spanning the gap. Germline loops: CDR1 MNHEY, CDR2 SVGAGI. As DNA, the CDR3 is TGTGCCAGCAGTCAATACAACTCCTACGAGCAGTACTTC. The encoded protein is CASSQYNSYEQYF.

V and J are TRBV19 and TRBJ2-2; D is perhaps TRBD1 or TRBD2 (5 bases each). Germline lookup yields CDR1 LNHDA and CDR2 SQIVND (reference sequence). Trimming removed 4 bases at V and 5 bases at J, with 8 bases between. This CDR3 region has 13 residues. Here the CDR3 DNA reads TGTGCCAGTAGTACCAGGGAGACCGGGGAGCTGTTTTTT. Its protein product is CASSTRETGELFF.

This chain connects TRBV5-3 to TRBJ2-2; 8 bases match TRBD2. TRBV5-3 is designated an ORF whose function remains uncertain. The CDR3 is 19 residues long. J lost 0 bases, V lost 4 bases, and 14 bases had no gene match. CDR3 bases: TGTGCCAGAAGCACCCCAGTGGGGCTAGCGGGTGCGAACACCGGGGAGCTGTTTTTT. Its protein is CARSTPVGLAGANTGELFF.

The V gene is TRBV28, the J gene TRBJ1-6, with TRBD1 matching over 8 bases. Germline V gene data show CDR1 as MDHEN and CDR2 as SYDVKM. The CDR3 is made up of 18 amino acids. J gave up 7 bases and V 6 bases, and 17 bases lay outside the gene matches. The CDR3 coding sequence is TGTGCCAGCAGCCCTCGGACAGGGCAAGGCGGTTTAAATTCACCCCTCCACTTT. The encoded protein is CASSPRTGQGGLNSPLHF.

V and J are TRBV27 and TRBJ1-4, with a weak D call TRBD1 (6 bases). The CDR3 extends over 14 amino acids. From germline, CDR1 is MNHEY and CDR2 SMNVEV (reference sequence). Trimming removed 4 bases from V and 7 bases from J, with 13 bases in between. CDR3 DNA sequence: TGTGCCAGCAGTTCACAGGGTATAGGTGAAAAACTGTTTTTT. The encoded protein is CASSSQGIGEKLFF.

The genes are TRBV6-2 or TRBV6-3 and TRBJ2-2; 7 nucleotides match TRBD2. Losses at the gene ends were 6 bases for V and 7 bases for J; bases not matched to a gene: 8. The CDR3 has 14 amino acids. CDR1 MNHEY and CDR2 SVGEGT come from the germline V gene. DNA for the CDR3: TGTGCCAGCAGCCCCGGGGGGAGAAACGGGGAGCTGTTTTTT. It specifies CASSPGGRNGELFF.

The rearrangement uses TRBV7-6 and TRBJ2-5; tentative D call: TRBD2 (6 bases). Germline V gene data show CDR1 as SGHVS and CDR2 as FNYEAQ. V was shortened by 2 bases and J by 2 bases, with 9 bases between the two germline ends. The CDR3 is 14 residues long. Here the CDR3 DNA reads TGTGCCAGCAGCTTATTTAGCGGTCAAGAGACCCAGTACTTC. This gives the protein CASSLFSGQETQYF.

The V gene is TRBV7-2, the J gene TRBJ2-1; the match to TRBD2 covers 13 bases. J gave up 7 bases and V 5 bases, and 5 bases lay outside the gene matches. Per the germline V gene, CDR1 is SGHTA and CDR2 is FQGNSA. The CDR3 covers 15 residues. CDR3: CASSPTSGGGNEQFF. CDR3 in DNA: TGTGCCAGCAGCCCCACTAGCGGGGGGGGGAATGAGCAGTTCTTC.

This CDR3 reads CASSYTGQTGEKLFF. The CDR3 region has the DNA TGTGCCAGCAGTTACACCGGACAGACAGGTGAAAAACTGTTTTTT. The chain employs TRBV6-2 or TRBV6-3 and TRBJ1-4; possibly TRBD1 for D (6 bases). The CDR3 covers 15 residues. Germline V CDR1 and CDR2: MNHEY, SVGEGT. V lost 2 bases and J lost 7, with 14 bases in between.

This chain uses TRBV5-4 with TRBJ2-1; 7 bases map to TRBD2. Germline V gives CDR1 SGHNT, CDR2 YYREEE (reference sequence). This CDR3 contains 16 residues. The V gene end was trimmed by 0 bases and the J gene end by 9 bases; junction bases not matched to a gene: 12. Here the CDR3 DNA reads TGTGCCAGCAGCTTGGGAGGGACTACCTTAGGTAGTGAGCAGTTCTTC. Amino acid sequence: CASSLGGTTLGSEQFF.

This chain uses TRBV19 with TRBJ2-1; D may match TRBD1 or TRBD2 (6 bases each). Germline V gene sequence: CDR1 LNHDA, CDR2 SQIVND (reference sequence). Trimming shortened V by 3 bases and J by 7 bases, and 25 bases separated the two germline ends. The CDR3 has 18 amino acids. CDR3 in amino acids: CASSITPDGGGRRNEQFF. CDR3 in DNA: TGTGCCAGTAGTATCACTCCGGACGGAGGGGGGCGCCGTAATGAGCAGTTCTTC.

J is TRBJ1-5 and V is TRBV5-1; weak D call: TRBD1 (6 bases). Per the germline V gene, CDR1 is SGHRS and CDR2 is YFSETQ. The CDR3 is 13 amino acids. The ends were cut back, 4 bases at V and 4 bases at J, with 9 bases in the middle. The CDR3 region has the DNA TGCGCCAGCAGCCCGACAGGTAATCAGCCCCAGCATTTT. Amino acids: CASSPTGNQPQHF.